One sample yielded the 11 T cell receptor beta chains listed below, sequenced in a study of shared clonotypes between healthy human individuals. Sequencing was performed with immunoSEQ multiplex PCR; in TCRdb, only in-frame clones are kept and a portion is missing. This table holds hundreds of thousands of clones, approximately 75% found once. Material for sequencing was memory CD4+ T cells sorted from blood. Indicated subset: CD45RA-negative fraction. The receptors stem from a woman younger than 45 in good health.

A remark on this clone: This sequence may be a read error, since a much larger clone differs from it by one base. The sample contains more than one DNA sequence encoding this CDR3. This sequence joins TRBV5-4 and TRBJ2-5; 12 bases are shared with TRBD2. Trimming cost V 4 bases and J 5 bases; bases outside gene matches: 6. Germline loops: CDR1 SGHNT, CDR2 YYREEE (reference sequence). This CDR3 has 15 residues. Here the CDR3 reads CASSLAGGPGETQYF. The CDR3 DNA follows: TGTGCCAGCAGCCTAGCGGGAGGGCCTGGGGAGACCCAGTACTTC. Using reference TRBV5-4 and TRBJ2-5 for the parts outside the CDR3, the full variable domain is ETGVTQSPTHLIKTRGQQVTLRCSSQSGHNTVSWYQQALGQGPQFIFQYYREEENGRGNFPPRFSGLQFPNYSSELNVNALELDDSALYLCASSLAGGPGETQYFGPGTRLLVL.

V and J are TRBV7-6 and TRBJ2-2; D not certain. The CDR3 consists of 12 residues. Looked up from germline, CDR1 is SGHVS and CDR2 is FNYEAQ. Trimming removed 5 bases from V and 5 bases from J, with 6 bases in between. The CDR3 sequence: CASSGYTGELFF. CDR3 in DNA: TGTGCCAGCAGCGGGTATACCGGGGAGCTGTTTTTT.

In the case of this clone: Germline is not matched at one junction end, which may reflect a read error. J is TRBJ2-2 and V is TRBV4-2; 7 bases map to TRBD2. Per germline, CDR1 LGHNA and CDR2 YNFKEQ. The length of the CDR3 is 17 residues. The CDR3 bases are TGTGCCGGCAGCCAAGATCTAGGTGGGAGGGGAACCGGGGAGCTGTTTTTT. Amino acid sequence: CAGSQDLGGRGTGELFF.

V gene TRBV5-1 combines with J gene TRBJ2-1, with D possibly matching TRBD1 (6 bases). V lost 4 bases, J lost 5 bases, and 16 bases lay in between. Germline V gene data show CDR1 as SGHRS and CDR2 as YFSETQ. The CDR3 covers 15 residues. The CDR3: CASSPDGGLHNEQFF. In DNA form, the CDR3 reads TGCGCCAGCAGCCCCGATGGGGGCCTTCACAATGAGCAGTTCTTC.

The chain has TRBV12-5 and TRBJ1-2; D is unclear. This CDR3 is built from 12 residues. Germline CDR1 and CDR2: LGHNT and FRNRAP. The V end lost 10 bases, the J end lost 8 bases, and 17 bases lay between the germline ends. CDR3 sequence reads: CAINPRLDGYTF. As DNA, the CDR3 is TGTGCTATAAACCCCCGACTCGACGGCTACACCTTC.

Concerning this clone: At one of its ends the junction is not consistent with the germline gene, which may arise from a read error. The chain combines TRBV7-8 with TRBJ2-1, with D possibly being TRBD2 (5 bases). The CDR3 loop spans 11 amino acids. Germline assignment: CDR1 SGHVS and CDR2 FQNEAQ. CDR3 nucleotides: TGTGCCAGCAGCTTAGGAGTGGGAGCAGTCTTC. This translates into CASSLGVGAVF.

The chain has TRBV14 and TRBJ2-7; TRBD2 aligns across 9 bases. V lost 5 bases to trimming and J lost 7 bases; unmatched junction nucleotides: 9. Germline V gives CDR1 SGHDN, CDR2 FVKESK. This CDR3 is 14 amino acids long. The DNA of the CDR3 is TGTGCCAGCAGCTTCTTAGCGGGGGAGAGGGAGCAGTACTTC. Protein product: CASSFLAGEREQYF.

This rearrangement joins TRBV19 to TRBJ1-2, with 7 bases aligning to TRBD1. Unmatched junction bases numbered 12, after V lost 8 bases and J lost 9 bases. Germline values: CDR1 LNHDA, CDR2 SQIVND (reference sequence). The CDR3 is 13 residues long. CDR3 coding DNA: TGTGCCAGTGGACCGCAGGGGGTCCTCCGCTACACCTTC. Its translation: CASGPQGVLRYTF. Variable domain in full (rest from reference TRBV19 and TRBJ1-2): DGGITQSPKYLFRKEGQNVTLSCEQNLNHDAMYWYRQDPGQGLRLIYYSQIVNDFQKGDIAEGYSVSREKKESFPLTVTSAQKNPTAFYLCASGPQGVLRYTFGSGTRLTVV.

The rearrangement uses TRBV5-1 and TRBJ1-4; D is possibly TRBD1 (6 bases). Trimming removed 4 bases from V and 8 bases from J, with 18 bases in between. CDR3 length: 15 residues. Per germline, CDR1 SGHRS and CDR2 YFSETQ. The CDR3 DNA sequence: TGCGCCAGCAGCGGATCCCACAGGGCGGGAGAAAAACTGTTTTTT. Amino acid sequence: CASSGSHRAGEKLFF.

This chain connects TRBV5-8 to TRBJ2-5, with D uncertain. Germline loops: CDR1 SGHTS, CDR2 YDEGEE. V shed 3 bases and J shed 3 bases, with 12 bases lying between them. The CDR3 spans 14 residues. The CDR3 DNA sequence: TGTGCCAGCAGCTCCCCCGTCTGGGAAGAGACCCAGTACTTC. It codes for CASSSPVWEETQYF.

This sequence joins TRBV19 and TRBJ2-3, with 11 bases identical to TRBD2. V dropped 5 bases and J dropped 1; count of bases not matched to a gene: 5. This CDR3 spans 16 amino acids. Per germline, CDR1 LNHDA and CDR2 SQIVND (reference sequence). CDR3 coding DNA: TGTGCCAGTAGTTCACTAGCGGGAGCCGGCACAGATACGCAGTATTTT. Translation: CASSSLAGAGTDTQYF.